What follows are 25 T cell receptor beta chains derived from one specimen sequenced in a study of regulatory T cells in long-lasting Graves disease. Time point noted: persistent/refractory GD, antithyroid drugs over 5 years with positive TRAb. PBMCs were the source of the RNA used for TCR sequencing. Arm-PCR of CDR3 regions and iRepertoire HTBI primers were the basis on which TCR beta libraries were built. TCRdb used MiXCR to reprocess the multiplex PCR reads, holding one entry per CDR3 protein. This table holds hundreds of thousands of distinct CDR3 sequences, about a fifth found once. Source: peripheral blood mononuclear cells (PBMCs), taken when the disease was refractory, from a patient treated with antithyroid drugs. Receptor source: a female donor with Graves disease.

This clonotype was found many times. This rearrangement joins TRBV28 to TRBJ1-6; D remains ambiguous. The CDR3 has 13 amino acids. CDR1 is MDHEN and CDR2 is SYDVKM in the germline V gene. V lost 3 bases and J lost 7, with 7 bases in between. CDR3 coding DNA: TGTGCCAGCAGTTTGGTTAACAATTCACCCCTCCACTTT. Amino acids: CASSLVNNSPLHF.

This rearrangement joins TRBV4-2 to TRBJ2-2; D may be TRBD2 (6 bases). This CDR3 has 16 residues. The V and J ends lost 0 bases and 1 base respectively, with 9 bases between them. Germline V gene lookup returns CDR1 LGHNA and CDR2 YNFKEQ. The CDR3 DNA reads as TGTGCCAGCAGCCAAGATGAGGGAGGGAACACCGGGGAGCTGTTTTTT. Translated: CASSQDEGGNTGELFF.

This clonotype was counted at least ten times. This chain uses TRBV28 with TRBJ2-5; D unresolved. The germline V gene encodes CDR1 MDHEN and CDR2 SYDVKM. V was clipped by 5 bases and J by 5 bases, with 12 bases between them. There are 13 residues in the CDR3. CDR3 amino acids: CASSPDLGETQYF. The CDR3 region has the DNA TGTGCCAGCAGTCCGGACCTAGGGGAGACCCAGTACTTC.

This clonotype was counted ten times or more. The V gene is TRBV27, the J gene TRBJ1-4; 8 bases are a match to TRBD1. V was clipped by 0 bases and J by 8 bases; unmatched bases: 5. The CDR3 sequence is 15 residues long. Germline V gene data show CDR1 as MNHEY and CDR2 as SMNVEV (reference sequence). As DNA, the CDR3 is TGTGCCAGCAGTTTATCTGACAGGGGTAACGAAAAACTGTTTTTT. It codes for CASSLSDRGNEKLFF.

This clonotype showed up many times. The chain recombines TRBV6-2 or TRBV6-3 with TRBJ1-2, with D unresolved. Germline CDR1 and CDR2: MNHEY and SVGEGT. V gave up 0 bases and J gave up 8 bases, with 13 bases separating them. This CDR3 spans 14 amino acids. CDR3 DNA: TGTGCCAGCAGTTACTCCCCGGCAGAGTCGGGCTACACCTTC. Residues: CASSYSPAESGYTF.

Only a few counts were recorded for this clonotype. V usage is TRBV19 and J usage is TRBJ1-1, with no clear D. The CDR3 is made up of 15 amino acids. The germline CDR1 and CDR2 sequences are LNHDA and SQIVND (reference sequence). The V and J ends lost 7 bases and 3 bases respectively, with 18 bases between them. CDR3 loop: CASIIFLGGDTEAFF. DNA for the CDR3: TGTGCCAGTATAATTTTCCTAGGAGGTGACACTGAAGCTTTCTTT.

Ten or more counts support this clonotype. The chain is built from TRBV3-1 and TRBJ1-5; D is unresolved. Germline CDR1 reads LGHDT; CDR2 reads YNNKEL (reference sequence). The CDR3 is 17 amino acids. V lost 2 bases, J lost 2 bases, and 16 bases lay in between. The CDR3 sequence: CASSQSPPTQGNQPQHF. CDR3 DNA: TGTGCCAGCAGCCAATCCCCGCCTACCCAGGGCAATCAGCCCCAGCATTTT.

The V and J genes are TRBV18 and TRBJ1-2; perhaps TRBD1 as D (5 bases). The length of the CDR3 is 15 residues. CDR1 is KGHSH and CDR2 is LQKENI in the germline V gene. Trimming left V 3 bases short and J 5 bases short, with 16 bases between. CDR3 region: CASSPPTPGPYGYTF. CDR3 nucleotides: TGTGCCAGCTCACCTCCGACGCCGGGGCCATATGGCTACACCTTC.

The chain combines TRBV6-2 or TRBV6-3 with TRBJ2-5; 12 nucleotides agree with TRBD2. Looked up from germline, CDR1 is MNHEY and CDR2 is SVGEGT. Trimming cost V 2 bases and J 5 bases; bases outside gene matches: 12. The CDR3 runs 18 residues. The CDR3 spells CASSYLQLAGGILETQYF. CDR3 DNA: TGTGCCAGCAGTTACCTACAACTAGCGGGAGGAATTCTGGAGACCCAGTACTTC.

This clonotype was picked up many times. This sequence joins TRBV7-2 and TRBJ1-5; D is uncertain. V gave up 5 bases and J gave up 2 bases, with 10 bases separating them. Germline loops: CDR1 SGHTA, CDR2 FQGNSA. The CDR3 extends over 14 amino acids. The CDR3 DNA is TGTGCCAGCAGCCCCAGTGGGCGCAATCAGCCCCAGCATTTT. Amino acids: CASSPSGRNQPQHF.

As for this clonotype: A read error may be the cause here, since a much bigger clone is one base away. CDR3 DNA sequence: TGTGCCAGCTCACCACCCTCAGGAATTGAAGCTCTCTTT. Translating it yields CASSPPSGIEALF. This chain links TRBV18 with TRBJ1-1; the D is unclear. The CDR3 has 13 residues. CDR1 is KGHSH, CDR2 LQKENI, per germline.

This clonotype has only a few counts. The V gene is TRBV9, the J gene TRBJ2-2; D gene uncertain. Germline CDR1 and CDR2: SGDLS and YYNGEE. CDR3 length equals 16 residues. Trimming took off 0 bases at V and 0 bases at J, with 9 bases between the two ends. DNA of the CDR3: TGTGCCAGCAGCGTAGGTTTATGGGCGAACACCGGGGAGCTGTTTTTT. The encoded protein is CASSVGLWANTGELFF.

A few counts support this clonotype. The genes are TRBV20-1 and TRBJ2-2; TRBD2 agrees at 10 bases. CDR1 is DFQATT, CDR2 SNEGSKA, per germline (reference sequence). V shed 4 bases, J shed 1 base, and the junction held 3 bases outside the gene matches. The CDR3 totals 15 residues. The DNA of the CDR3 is TGCAGTGCTACTTTAGCGGGAGGGAACACCGGGGAGCTGTTTTTT. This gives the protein CSATLAGGNTGELFF.

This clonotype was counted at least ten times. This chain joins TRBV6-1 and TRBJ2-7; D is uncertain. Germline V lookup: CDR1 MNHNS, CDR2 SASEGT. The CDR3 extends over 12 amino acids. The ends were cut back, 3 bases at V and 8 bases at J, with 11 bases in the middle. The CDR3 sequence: CASSEVFHKQYF. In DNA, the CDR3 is TGTGCCAGCAGTGAGGTGTTCCACAAGCAGTACTTC.

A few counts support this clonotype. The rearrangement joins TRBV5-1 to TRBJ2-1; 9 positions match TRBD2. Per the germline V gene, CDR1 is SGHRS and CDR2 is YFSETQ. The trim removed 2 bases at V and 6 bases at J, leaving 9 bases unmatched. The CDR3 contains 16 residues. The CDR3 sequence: CASSLSAGGSFNEQFF. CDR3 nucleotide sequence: TGCGCCAGCAGCTTATCTGCGGGAGGGTCGTTCAATGAGCAGTTCTTC.

CDR3 in DNA: TGCAGCGTCGACCCAGGAGGGGGCCTCTTCGAGCAGTACTTC. This gives the protein CSVDPGGGLFEQYF. The chain employs TRBV29-1 and TRBJ2-7, with a possible D match to TRBD1 (7 bases). The germline V gene encodes CDR1 SQVTM and CDR2 ANQGSEA. This CDR3 spans 14 amino acids. V shed 6 bases and J shed 6 bases, with 21 bases lying between them.

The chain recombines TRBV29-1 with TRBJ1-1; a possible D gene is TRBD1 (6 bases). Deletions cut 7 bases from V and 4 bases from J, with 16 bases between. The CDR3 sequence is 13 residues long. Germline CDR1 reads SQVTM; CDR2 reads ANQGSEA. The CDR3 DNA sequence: TGCAGCGGGATGACAGGCGCGGTCACTGAAGCTTTCTTT. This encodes CSGMTGAVTEAFF.

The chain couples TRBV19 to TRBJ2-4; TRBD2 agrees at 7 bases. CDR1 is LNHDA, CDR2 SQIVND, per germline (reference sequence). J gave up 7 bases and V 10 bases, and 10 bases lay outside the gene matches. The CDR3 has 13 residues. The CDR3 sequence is CATQREGRNIQYF. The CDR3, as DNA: TGTGCCACTCAGAGGGAGGGCCGCAACATTCAGTACTTC. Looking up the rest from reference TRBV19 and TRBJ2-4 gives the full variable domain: DGGITQSPKYLFRKEGQNVTLSCEQNLNHDAMYWYRQDPGQGLRLIYYSQIVNDFQKGDIAEGYSVSREKKESFPLTVTSAQKNPTAFYLCATQREGRNIQYFGAGTRLSVL.

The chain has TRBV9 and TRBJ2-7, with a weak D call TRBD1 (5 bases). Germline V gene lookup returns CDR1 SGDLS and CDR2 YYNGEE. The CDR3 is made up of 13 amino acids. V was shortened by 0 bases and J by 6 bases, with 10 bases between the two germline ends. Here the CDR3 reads CASSVGGPGEQYF. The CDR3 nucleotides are TGTGCCAGCAGCGTAGGGGGCCCCGGCGAGCAGTACTTC.

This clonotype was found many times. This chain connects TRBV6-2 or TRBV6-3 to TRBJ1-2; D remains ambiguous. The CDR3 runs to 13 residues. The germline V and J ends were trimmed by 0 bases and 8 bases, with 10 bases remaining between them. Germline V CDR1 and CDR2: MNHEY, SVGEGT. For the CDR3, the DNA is TGTGCCAGCAGTTACTCCCTCTGGGGAGGCTACACCTTC. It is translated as CASSYSLWGGYTF.

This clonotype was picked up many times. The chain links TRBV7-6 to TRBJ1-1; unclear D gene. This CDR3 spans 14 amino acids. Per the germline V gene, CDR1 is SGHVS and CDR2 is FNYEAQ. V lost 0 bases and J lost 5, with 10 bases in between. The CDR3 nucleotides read TGTGCCAGCAGCTTAGCGGTGAGAGGAACTGAAGCTTTCTTT. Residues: CASSLAVRGTEAFF.

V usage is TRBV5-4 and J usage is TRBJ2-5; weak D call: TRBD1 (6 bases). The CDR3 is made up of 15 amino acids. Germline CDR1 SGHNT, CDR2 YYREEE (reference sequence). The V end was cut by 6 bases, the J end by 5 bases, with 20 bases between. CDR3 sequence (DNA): TGTGCCAGCACCAAGGACAGATCAATTGGGGAGACCCAGTACTTC. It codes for CASTKDRSIGETQYF.

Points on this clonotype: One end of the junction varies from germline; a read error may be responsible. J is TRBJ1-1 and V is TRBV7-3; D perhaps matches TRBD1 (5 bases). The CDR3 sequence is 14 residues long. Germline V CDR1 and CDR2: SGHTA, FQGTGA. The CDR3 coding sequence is TGTGCCAGCAAAACAGGAGCCCTGAACACTGGAGCTTTCTTT. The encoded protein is CASKTGALNTGAFF.

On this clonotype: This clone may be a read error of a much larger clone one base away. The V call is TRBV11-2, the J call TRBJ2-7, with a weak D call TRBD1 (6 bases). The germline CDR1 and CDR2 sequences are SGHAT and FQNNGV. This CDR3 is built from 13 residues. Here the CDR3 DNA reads TGTGCCAGCCAGGCAGGGGAGACCTACGGGCAGTACTTC. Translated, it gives CASQAGETYGQYF.

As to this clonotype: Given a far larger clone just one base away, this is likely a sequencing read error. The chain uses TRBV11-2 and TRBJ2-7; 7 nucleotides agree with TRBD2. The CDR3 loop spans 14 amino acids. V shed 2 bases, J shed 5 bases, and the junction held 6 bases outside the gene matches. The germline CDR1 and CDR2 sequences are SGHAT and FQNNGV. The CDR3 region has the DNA TGTGCCAGCAGCTTATCAACGGGAGGCCACGAGCAGTACTTC. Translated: CASSLSTGGHEQYF.